The clone carrying this T cell receptor (beta chain) was recorded only once. As handled by the study authors: Nucleated cell number was recorded as an estimate derived from reference gene primer amplification. The data were produced by immunoSEQ multiplex PCR, yet TCRdb's version contains in-frame clones alone and is incomplete. D and trimming were read from the DNA, whereas the V and J calls and clone size are those reported in that table. This sample carries over 85,000 clones, 70% to 90% of them seen once, and the ten largest clones take around 2.9%. This specimen belongs to a study of blood T cell repertoires in COVID-19. Study information: Material from acute and convalescent COVID-19 was sourced from the United States, Italy and Spain. Sources were T cells, B-cell-depleted T cells, or PBMCs; the material itself was cDNA or gDNA.

Germline CDR1 and CDR2: MNHEY and SMNVEV (reference sequence). CDR3 length: 15 amino acids. V shed 5 bases and J 0 bases; nucleotides not matched to a gene: 4. The V gene is TRBV27, the J gene TRBJ2-1; 7 bases fit TRBD1. The sequenced sample consisted of peripheral blood. The source of this sequence is a woman aged 80 or older with COVID-19, enrolled during active disease. The chain's CDR3 is CASSKDRSSYNEQFF. The CDR3 DNA sequence: TGTGCCAGCAGTAAGGACAGGAGCTCCTACAATGAGCAGTTCTTC.